What follows describes a single TCR beta chain. Clones were read by immunoSEQ multiplex PCR, and TCRdb kept only the in-frame ones, dropping some. The table records 1.6 million or so clones, approximately 98.5% of them present only once. Researchers partitioned CD4+ cells into CD45RA+ naive and CD45RA-negative memory subsets. The sample belongs to a study of shared clonotypes between healthy human individuals. Study background: Researchers assigned three CD4 naive, three CD4 memory, two CD8 naive and one CD8 memory plate to each donor.

Sequenced input: naive CD4+ T cells sorted from blood. The subset denotes: CD45RA+ positively selected. The clonotype originates from a young man in good health.

CDR3: CASSPLPGTGNYNEQFF. CDR3 in DNA: TGTGCCAGCTCACCATTACCCGGGACAGGGAATTACAATGAGCAGTTCTTC. The V gene is TRBV18, the J gene TRBJ2-1; 9 bases are a match to TRBD1. Losses at the gene ends were 2 bases for V and 4 bases for J; bases not matched to a gene: 9. Germline lookup yields CDR1 KGHSH and CDR2 LQKENI. The CDR3 has 17 amino acids. Combining the CDR3 with reference TRBV18 and TRBJ2-1 gives the whole variable domain NAGVMQNPRHLVRRRGQEARLRCSPMKGHSHVYWYRQLPEEGLKFMVYLQKENIIDESGMPKERFSAEFPKEGPSILRIQQVVRGDSAAYFCASSPLPGTGNYNEQFFGPGTRLTVL.